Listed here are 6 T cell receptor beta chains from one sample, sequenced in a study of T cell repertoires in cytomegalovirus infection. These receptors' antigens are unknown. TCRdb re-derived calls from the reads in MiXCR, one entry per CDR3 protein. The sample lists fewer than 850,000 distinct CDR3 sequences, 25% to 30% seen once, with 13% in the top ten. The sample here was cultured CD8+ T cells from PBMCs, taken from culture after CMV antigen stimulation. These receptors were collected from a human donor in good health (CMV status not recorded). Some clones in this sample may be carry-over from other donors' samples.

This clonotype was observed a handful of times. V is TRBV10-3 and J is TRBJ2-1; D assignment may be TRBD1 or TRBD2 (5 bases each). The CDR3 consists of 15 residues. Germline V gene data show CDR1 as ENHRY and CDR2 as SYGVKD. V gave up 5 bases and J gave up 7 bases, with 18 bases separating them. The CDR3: CAISIRDPSRNEQFF. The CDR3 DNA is TGTGCCATCAGTATCCGGGACCCAAGTCGGAATGAGCAGTTCTTC.

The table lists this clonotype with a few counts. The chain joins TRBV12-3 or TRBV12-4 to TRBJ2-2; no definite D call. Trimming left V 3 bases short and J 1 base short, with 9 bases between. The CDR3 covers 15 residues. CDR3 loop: CASSFPPGNTGELFF. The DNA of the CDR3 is TGTGCCAGCAGTTTTCCGCCCGGGAACACCGGGGAGCTGTTTTTT.

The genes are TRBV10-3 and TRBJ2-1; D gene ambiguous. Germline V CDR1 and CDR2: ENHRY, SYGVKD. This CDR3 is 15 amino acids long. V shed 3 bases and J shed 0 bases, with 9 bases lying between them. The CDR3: CAISEDFSSYNEQFF. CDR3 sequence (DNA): TGTGCCATCAGTGAAGATTTTAGCTCCTACAATGAGCAGTTCTTC.

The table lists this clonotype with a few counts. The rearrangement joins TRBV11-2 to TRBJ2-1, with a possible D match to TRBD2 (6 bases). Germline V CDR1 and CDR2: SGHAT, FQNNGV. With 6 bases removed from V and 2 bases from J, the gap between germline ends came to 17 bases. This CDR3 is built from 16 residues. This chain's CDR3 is CASSLPGGATYNEQFF. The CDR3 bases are TGTGCCAGCAGTTTACCCGGAGGGGCAACCTACAATGAGCAGTTCTTC.

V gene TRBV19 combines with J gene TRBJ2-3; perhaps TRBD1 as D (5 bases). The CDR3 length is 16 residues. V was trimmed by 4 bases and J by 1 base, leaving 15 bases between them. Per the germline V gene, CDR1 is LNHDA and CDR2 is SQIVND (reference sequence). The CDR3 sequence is CASSTPDIRGTDTQYF. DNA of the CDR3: TGTGCCAGTAGTACACCGGACATCCGGGGCACAGATACGCAGTATTTT.

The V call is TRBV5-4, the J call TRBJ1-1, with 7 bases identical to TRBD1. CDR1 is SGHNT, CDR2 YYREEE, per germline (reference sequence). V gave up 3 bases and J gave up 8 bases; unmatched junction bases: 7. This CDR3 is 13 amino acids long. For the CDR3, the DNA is TGTGCCAGCAGCTCTGGGACAGCGCTGGAAGCTTTCTTT. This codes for CASSSGTALEAFF.